This TCR beta chain came from a study of blood T cell repertoires in COVID-19. Study summary: The analysed material was cDNA or gDNA that came from T cells, B-cell-depleted T cells, or PBMCs.

The CDR3 loop spans 15 amino acids. Germline CDR1 reads MNHEY; CDR2 reads SVGAGI. With 2 bases clipped from V and 4 bases from J, the junction kept 6 bases outside the gene matches. Original data processing: Reference gene primer amplification gave nucleated cell count estimates. Only in-frame clones appear in the TCRdb table, and some are missing; sequencing was by immunoSEQ multiplex PCR. V and J calls plus clone size are reproduced from that table; the DNA served to infer D and trimming. The sample includes roughly 340,000 clones, more than 70% of them seen just once. Seattle patients were enrolled while actively infected and followed longitudinally.

The sequenced sample consisted of peripheral blood. This chain connects TRBV6-5 to TRBJ2-7, with 9 bases that match TRBD1. The source of this sequence is a woman aged 25 to 39 with COVID-19, enrolled during active disease. CDR3 sequence reads: CASSYGNRGRYEQYF. CDR3 in DNA: TGTGCCAGCAGTTACGGGAACAGGGGGCGGTACGAGCAGTACTTC.